This note documents a single T cell receptor beta chain sequence. The sample is drawn from a study of blood T cell repertoires in COVID-19. The wider study: Some COVID-19 samples were acute and others convalescent; all came from the United States, Italy and Spain. T cells, B-cell-depleted T cells, or PBMCs supplied cDNA or gDNA.

Participants were aged 18 to 89 years, lived in 25 or so US areas, and enrolled virtually. In the authors' workflow: How many nucleated cells were present was estimated from reference gene primer amplification. Assay: immunoSEQ multiplex PCR; the TCRdb copy retains only in-frame clones and omits some. Clonal size and the V and J genes are those of that table, whereas D and trimming came from the DNA. The table includes about 150,000 clones, approximately 81% detected once. The sequencing sample was made of PBMCs or T cells enriched from blood (not recorded which). The TCR originated in a woman aged 45 to 65 who had recovered from COVID-19.

As DNA, the CDR3 is TGTGCCAGCAGCCGCGACATCCAAGAGACCCAGTACTTC. It translates to CASSRDIQETQYF. The rearrangement uses TRBV12-3 or TRBV12-4 and TRBJ2-5; D is uncertain. Deletions cut 6 bases from V and 1 base from J, with 9 bases between. This CDR3 comprises 13 residues.